This T cell receptor (beta chain) was observed in a study of cytomegalovirus exposure and HLA in healthy donors. Study summary: One earlier analysis, a look at approximately 190 million T cells, found roughly 120 million unique TCR beta sequences. Findings and caveats of the study: Several V segments, TRBV6-2 and TRBV6-3 among them, could not be told apart and were dropped. Despite most TCR sequences being rare, some public TCRs occurred in many donors.

Only one count was recorded for this clone. Its target is unknown. Primers for the PCR totalled 60 Vbeta and 13 Jbeta. Measured with immunoSEQ multiplex PCR; TCRdb has only the in-frame clones, and not every one. Seen here are more than 95,000 clones, 80% to 90% observed once, and the top ten hold 3.6%. Germline CDR1 and CDR2: LGHNA and YSLEER. The CDR3 consists of 14 residues. Trimming pared 0 bases from V and 2 bases from J, leaving 8 bases between. This sequence originates from a woman in her thirties or forties in good health and CMV-seropositive. Source material: PBMCs. The genes are TRBV4-3 and TRBJ2-7; D remains ambiguous. CDR3 protein: CASSQENRAYEQYF. The DNA for the CDR3 is TGCGCCAGCAGCCAAGAAAACAGAGCCTACGAGCAGTACTTC.